Following are 15 T cell receptor beta chains from one sample sequenced in a study of shared T cell receptors in the human thymus. The assay was immunoSEQ multiplex PCR, and TCRdb's table has in-frame clones only and misses some. The sample contains hundreds of thousands of clones, 80% to 90% of which appear only once. The data also belong to a second study, concerning human thymus T cells.

What was sequenced was thymocytes. The receptors derive from a boy less than two years old with a congenital heart defect.

The CDR3 sequence is CASSLGPEAFF. The CDR3 DNA sequence: TGCGCCAGCAGCTTGGGGCCTGAAGCTTTCTTT. The chain has TRBV5-1 and TRBJ1-1; no definite D call. Trimming removed 0 bases from V and 6 bases from J, with 3 bases in between. The CDR3 totals 11 residues. Germline values: CDR1 SGHRS, CDR2 YFSETQ.

The V and J genes are TRBV7-2 and TRBJ2-1; 11 positions match TRBD2. Trimming removed 1 base from V and 12 bases from J; junction bases left unmatched: 5. Germline lookup yields CDR1 SGHTA and CDR2 FQGNSA. The CDR3 is 14 residues long. CDR3 bases: TGTGCCAGCAGCTTAGAAGGTAGCGGGGGGGGGCAGTTCTTC. Protein product: CASSLEGSGGGQFF.

The genes are TRBV27 and TRBJ1-4; D gene ambiguous. The CDR3 is 15 amino acids. The ends were cut back, 5 bases at V and 7 bases at J, with 17 bases in the middle. The germline V gene has CDR1 MNHEY and CDR2 SMNVEV (reference sequence). The CDR3 reads CASSPEGGWVEKLFF. DNA for the CDR3: TGTGCCAGCAGTCCGGAGGGAGGTTGGGTTGAAAAACTGTTTTTT.

The chain is built from TRBV9 and TRBJ2-7; 10 bases are a match to TRBD2. Germline V gene lookup returns CDR1 SGDLS and CDR2 YYNGEE. CDR3 length: 12 residues. With V trimmed by 4 bases and J by 6 bases, 1 base remained unmatched. The CDR3 sequence: CASSKRGGEQYF. In DNA, the CDR3 is TGTGCCAGCAGCAAGCGGGGGGGCGAGCAGTACTTC.

V is TRBV6-5 and J is TRBJ1-3, with D maybe TRBD1 (6 bases). Per germline, CDR1 MNHEY and CDR2 SVGAGI. The length of the CDR3 is 13 residues. Deletions cut 9 bases from V and 5 bases from J, with 14 bases between. CDR3 nucleotide sequence: TGTGCCAGATTTCAGGGGAAAAGAAACACCATATATTTT. Its translation is CARFQGKRNTIYF.

The chain carries TRBV21-1 and TRBJ1-5. TRBV21-1 is assigned pseudogene status. The CDR3 is made up of 13 amino acids. CDR3 sequence: CASSPIANQPQHF. Here the CDR3 DNA reads TGTGCCAGCAGCCCTATCGCGAATCAGCCCCAGCATTTT.

This clone was recorded only once. The gene calls are TRBV30 and TRBJ2-2; 10 bases align to TRBD2. This CDR3 contains 16 residues. Losses at the gene ends were 2 bases for V and 6 bases for J; bases not matched to a gene: 9. Germline V gives CDR1 GTSNPN, CDR2 SVGIG (reference sequence). The CDR3 is CAWSSRSGRDPGELFF. The DNA of the CDR3 is TGTGCCTGGAGTTCTCGCAGCGGGAGGGACCCCGGGGAGCTGTTTTTT.

This chain links TRBV28 with TRBJ2-7; D possibly corresponds to TRBD1 (5 bases). The V end was cut by 7 bases, the J end by 2 bases, with 15 bases between. The CDR3 sequence is 14 residues long. CDR1 and CDR2 (germline): MDHEN, SYDVKM. CDR3 residues: CASTQGNLPYEQYF. The CDR3 nucleotides read TGTGCCAGCACCCAGGGTAACCTTCCCTACGAGCAGTACTTC.

The CDR3 DNA reads as TGTGCCAGCTCACCGTTGAGGAGCTCCTATAATTCACCCCTCCACTTT. Translation gives CASSPLRSSYNSPLHF. The chain employs TRBV18 and TRBJ1-6; D gene ambiguous. V lost 3 bases and J 0 bases, leaving 9 bases between the germline ends. CDR1 is KGHSH, CDR2 LQKENI, per germline. This CDR3 is built from 16 residues.

The chain is built from TRBV5-6 and TRBJ1-5, with D hard to call. V dropped 1 base and J dropped 6 bases, with 17 bases sitting between them. There are 16 residues in the CDR3. Germline loops: CDR1 SGHDT, CDR2 YYEEEE. Here the CDR3 DNA reads TGTGCCAGCAGCTTGATACGACTTAGTAGCTTTCAGCCCCAGCATTTT. Translated, it gives CASSLIRLSSFQPQHF.

V gene TRBV28 combines with J gene TRBJ2-3, with TRBD2 identical over 7 bases. The CDR3 is 16 residues long. Trimming cost V 7 bases and J 2 bases; bases outside gene matches: 12. Germline loops: CDR1 MDHEN, CDR2 SYDVKM. The CDR3 region is CASKELWRGTTDTQYF. The CDR3 DNA sequence: TGTGCCAGCAAGGAGCTGTGGCGGGGGACCACAGATACGCAGTATTTT.

The chain employs TRBV10-3 and TRBJ2-2; TRBD2 agrees at 9 bases. V shed 2 bases and J 8 bases; nucleotides not matched to a gene: 21. The CDR3 length is 20 residues. CDR1 and CDR2 (germline): ENHRY, SYGVKD. CDR3 residues: CAISEELGRLAGTLGGELFF. In DNA, the CDR3 is TGTGCCATCAGTGAGGAACTCGGGCGGCTAGCGGGGACCCTGGGGGGGGAGCTGTTTTTT.

This chain connects TRBV15 to TRBJ1-1, with D maybe TRBD1 (6 bases). Germline V gives CDR1 LNHNV, CDR2 YYDKDF (reference sequence). V was trimmed by 0 bases and J by 5 bases, leaving 16 bases between them. This CDR3 has 16 residues. DNA for the CDR3: TGTGCCACCAGCAGAGATATTCAGGGGTTGGTGACTGAAGCTTTCTTT. Encoded protein: CATSRDIQGLVTEAFF.

This rearrangement joins TRBV7-2 to TRBJ1-2; 8 nucleotides match TRBD1. The germline V gene encodes CDR1 SGHTA and CDR2 FQGNSA. CDR3 length: 17 residues. The ends lost 5 bases at V and 8 bases at J; junction bases unmatched: 19. The CDR3 reads CASSTSPIADRGGGYTF. The CDR3 DNA reads as TGTGCCAGCAGCACCAGCCCTATTGCAGACAGGGGTGGAGGCTACACCTTC. The variable domain in full, with the rest retrieved from reference TRBV7-2 and TRBJ1-2, is GAGVSQSPSNKVTEKGKDVELRCDPISGHTALYWYRQSLGQGLEFLIYFQGNSAPDKSGLPSDRFSAERTGGSVSTLTIQRTQQEDSAVYLCASSTSPIADRGGGYTFGSGTRLTVV.

The chain links TRBV4-3 to TRBJ2-6, with D tentatively TRBD1 (5 bases). Trimming pared 4 bases from V and 1 base from J, leaving 26 bases between. The CDR3 length is 21 residues. In germline, CDR1 is LGHNA, CDR2 YSLEER. CDR3 DNA: TGCGCCAGCAGCCGGAAACACGAGAAGAACAAGGGGCAGTCTGGGGCCAACGTCCTGACTTTC. Its translation: CASSRKHEKNKGQSGANVLTF.